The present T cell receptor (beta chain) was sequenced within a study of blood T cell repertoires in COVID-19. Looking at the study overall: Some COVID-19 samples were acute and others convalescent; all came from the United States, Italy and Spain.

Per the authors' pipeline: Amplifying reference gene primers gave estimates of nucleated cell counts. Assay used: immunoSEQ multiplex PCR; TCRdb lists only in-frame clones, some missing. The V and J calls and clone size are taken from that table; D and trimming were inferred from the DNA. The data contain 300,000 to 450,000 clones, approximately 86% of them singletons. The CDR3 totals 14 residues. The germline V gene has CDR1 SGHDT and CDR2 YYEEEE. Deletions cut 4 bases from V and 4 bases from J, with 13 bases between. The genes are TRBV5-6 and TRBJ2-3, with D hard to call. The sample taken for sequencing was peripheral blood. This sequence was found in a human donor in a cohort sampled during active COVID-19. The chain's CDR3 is CASSPSLRPDTQYF. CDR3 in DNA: TGTGCCAGCAGCCCGTCACTACGTCCAGATACGCAGTATTTT.